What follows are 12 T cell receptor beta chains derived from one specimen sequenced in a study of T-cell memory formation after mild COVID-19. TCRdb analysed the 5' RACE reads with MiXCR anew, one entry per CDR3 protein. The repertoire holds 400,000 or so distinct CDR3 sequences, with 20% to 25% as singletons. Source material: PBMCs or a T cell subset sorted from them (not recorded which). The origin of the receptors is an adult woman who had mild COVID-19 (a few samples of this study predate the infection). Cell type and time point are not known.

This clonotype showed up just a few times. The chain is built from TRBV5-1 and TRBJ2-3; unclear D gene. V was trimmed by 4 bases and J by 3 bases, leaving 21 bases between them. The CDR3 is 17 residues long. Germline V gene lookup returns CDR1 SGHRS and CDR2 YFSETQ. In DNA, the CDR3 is TGCGCCAGCAGCCGGCTGACCGAACTTCAGGAGACAGATACGCAGTATTTT. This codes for CASSRLTELQETDTQYF.

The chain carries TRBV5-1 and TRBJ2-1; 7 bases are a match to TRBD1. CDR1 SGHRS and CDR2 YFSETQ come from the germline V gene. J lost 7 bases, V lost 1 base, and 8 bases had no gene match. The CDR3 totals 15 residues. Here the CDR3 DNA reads TGCGCCAGCAGCTTGTTTGAGACAGGGCGGAATGAGCAGTTCTTC. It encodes CASSLFETGRNEQFF.

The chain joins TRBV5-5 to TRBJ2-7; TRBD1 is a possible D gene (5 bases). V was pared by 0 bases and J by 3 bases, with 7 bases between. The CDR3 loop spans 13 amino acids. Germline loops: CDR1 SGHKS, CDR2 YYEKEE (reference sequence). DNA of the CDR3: TGTGCCAGCAGCTTGGACAGGATCTACGAGCAGTACTTC. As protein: CASSLDRIYEQYF.

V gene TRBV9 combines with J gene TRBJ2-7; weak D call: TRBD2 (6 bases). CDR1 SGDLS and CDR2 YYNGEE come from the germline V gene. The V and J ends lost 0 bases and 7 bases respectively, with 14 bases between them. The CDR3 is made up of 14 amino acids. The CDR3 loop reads CASSVGPGRGEQYF. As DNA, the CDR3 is TGTGCCAGCAGCGTAGGGCCAGGTCGGGGGGAGCAGTACTTC.

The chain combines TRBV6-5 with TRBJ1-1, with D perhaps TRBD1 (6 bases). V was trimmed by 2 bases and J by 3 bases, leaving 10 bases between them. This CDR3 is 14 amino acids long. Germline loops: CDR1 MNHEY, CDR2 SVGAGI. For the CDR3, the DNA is TGTGCCAGCAGTTACGGGGGGGCGGACACTGAAGCTTTCTTT. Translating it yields CASSYGGADTEAFF.

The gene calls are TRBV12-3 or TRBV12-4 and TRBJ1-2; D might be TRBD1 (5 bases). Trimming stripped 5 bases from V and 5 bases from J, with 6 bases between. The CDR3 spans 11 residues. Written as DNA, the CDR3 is TGTGCCAGCAGTGACAGATATGGCTACACCTTC. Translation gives CASSDRYGYTF.

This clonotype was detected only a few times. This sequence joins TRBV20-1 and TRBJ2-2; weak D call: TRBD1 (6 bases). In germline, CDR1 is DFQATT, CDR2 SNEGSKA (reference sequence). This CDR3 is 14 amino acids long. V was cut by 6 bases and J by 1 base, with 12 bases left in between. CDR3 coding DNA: TGCAGTGCCGACAGGCCGATGAACACCGGGGAGCTGTTTTTT. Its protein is CSADRPMNTGELFF.

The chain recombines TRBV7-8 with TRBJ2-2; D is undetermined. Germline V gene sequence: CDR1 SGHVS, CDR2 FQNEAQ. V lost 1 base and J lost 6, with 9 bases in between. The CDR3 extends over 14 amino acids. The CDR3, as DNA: TGTGCCAGCAGCTTAGTACTCAATCCCGGGGAGCTGTTTTTT. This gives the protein CASSLVLNPGELFF.

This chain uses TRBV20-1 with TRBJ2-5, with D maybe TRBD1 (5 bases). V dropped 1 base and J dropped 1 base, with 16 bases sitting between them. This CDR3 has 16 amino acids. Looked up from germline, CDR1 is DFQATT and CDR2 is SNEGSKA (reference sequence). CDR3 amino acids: CSARVEGAKLQETQYF. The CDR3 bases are TGCAGTGCTAGAGTGGAAGGGGCCAAACTCCAAGAGACCCAGTACTTC.

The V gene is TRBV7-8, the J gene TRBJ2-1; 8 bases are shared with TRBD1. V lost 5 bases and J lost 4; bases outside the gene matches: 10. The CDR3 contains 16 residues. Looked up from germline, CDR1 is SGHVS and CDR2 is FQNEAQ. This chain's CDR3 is CASSPLRDRPYNEQFF. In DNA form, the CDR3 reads TGTGCCAGCAGCCCGTTACGGGACAGGCCTTACAATGAGCAGTTCTTC.

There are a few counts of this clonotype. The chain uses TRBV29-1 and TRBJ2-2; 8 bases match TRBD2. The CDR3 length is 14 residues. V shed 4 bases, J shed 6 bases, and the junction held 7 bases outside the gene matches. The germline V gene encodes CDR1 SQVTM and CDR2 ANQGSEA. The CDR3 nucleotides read TGCAGCGTTGGAGGACTAGCAGCTCCCGGGGAGCTGTTTTTT. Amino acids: CSVGGLAAPGELFF.

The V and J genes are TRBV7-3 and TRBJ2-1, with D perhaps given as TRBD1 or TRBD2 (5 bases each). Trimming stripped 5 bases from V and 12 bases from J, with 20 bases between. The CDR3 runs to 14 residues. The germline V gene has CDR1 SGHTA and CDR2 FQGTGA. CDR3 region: CASSPSGSGTWQFF. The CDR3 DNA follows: TGTGCCAGCAGCCCCTCCGGATCGGGGACCTGGCAGTTCTTC.